These 23 T cell receptor beta chains were sequenced from one sample in a study of control samples from healthy donors and cancer patients. The method was immunoSEQ multiplex PCR; TCRdb's version includes in-frame clones alone and lacks a portion of them. This table holds more than 50,000 clones, 90% found once. The sequencing sample was made of PBMCs. Receptor source: a woman between 45 and 65 years old with colorectal cancer.

This clone was counted a single time. CDR3 DNA sequence: TGTGCCAGCAGCCACAGGACAGGGAGGAACACTGAAGCTTTCTTT. Translating it yields CASSHRTGRNTEAFF. The chain is built from TRBV7-8 and TRBJ1-1; 8 positions agree with TRBD1. This CDR3 region has 15 residues. Germline CDR1 is SGHVS and CDR2 is FQNEAQ. Trimming at V came to 5 bases and at J to 1 base, leaving 6 bases not matched to a gene.

This chain connects TRBV30 to TRBJ1-2, with a weak D call TRBD1 (6 bases). Germline V gene lookup returns CDR1 GTSNPN and CDR2 SVGIG (reference sequence). CDR3 length: 14 amino acids. The germline V and J ends were trimmed by 1 base and 7 bases, with 16 bases remaining between them. CDR3 protein: CAWSGDIRGSGYTF. CDR3 DNA: TGTGCCTGGAGTGGGGACATACGCGGCTCTGGCTACACCTTC.

The chain couples TRBV5-1 to TRBJ1-1; 7 positions agree with TRBD1. The CDR3 extends over 14 amino acids. J was trimmed by 7 bases and V by 3 bases; bases with no gene match: 9. The germline V gene encodes CDR1 SGHRS and CDR2 YFSETQ. CDR3 bases: TGCGCCAGCAGCTCGGGACAGCGGGACGGTGAAGCTTTCTTT. Its translation is CASSSGQRDGEAFF.

The chain couples TRBV3-1 (or the pseudogene TRBV3-2) to TRBJ1-5; D may be TRBD1 (6 bases). This CDR3 spans 14 amino acids. Deletions cut 2 bases from V and 5 bases from J, with 10 bases between. Germline CDR1 is LGHDT and CDR2 is YNNKEL (reference sequence). The CDR3 region is CASSQIAGDQPQHF. The CDR3, as DNA: TGTGCCAGCAGCCAAATAGCAGGGGATCAGCCCCAGCATTTT.

The V call is TRBV10-1, the J call TRBJ2-1; a weak D match, TRBD2 (5 bases). The germline V and J ends were trimmed by 4 bases and 8 bases, with 9 bases remaining between them. This CDR3 region has 12 residues. CDR1 and CDR2 (germline): WNHNN, SYGVQD (reference sequence). CDR3 sequence: CASSVSSYEQFF. CDR3 DNA: TGCGCCAGCAGTGTTTCTAGCTATGAGCAGTTCTTC.

V usage is TRBV11-2 and J usage is TRBJ2-1; D unresolved. Between the trimmed V and J ends, which lost 1 base and 2 bases, there was a span of 12 bases. CDR3 length: 16 amino acids. CDR1 and CDR2 (germline): SGHAT, FQNNGV. The CDR3 spells CASSLVSGRTYNEQFF. The CDR3 region has the DNA TGTGCCAGCAGCTTAGTTTCGGGCCGCACCTACAATGAGCAGTTCTTC.

The DNA of the CDR3 is TGTGTCAGAAGCCAGCGACAGAATTTCTACGAGCAGTACTTC. Its translation: CVRSQRQNFYEQYF. The chain joins TRBV7-5 to TRBJ2-7; no DNA check was done on the table's D call, TRBD1. TRBV7-5 is an annotated pseudogene. This CDR3 is built from 14 residues.

The chain carries TRBV19 and TRBJ2-7, with D possibly being TRBD1 (5 bases). Trimming pared 3 bases from V and 7 bases from J, leaving 16 bases between. Germline CDR1 reads LNHDA; CDR2 reads SQIVND (reference sequence). CDR3 size: 14 residues. CDR3 DNA sequence: TGTGCCAGTAGTATTGTCAGCACCACAGGAGAGCAGTACTTC. Protein: CASSIVSTTGEQYF.

This clone was seen only once. The chain recombines TRBV25-1 with TRBJ2-1; TRBD2 agrees at 10 bases. The CDR3 loop spans 14 amino acids. Germline V lookup: CDR1 MGHDK, CDR2 SYGVNS. Germline trimming cut 11 bases from V and 10 bases from J; bases unmatched to any gene: 14. The CDR3 region has the DNA TGTGCCGCCGAGGGGCTAGCGGGAGTAAGGGAGCAGTTCTTC. Its translation is CAAEGLAGVREQFF. Together with reference TRBV25-1 and TRBJ2-1, the CDR3 gives the full variable domain: EADIYQTPRYLVIGTGKKITLECSQTMGHDKMYWYQQDPGMELHLIHYSYGVNSTEKGDLSSESTVSRIRTEHFPLTLESARPSHTSQYLCAAEGLAGVREQFFGPGTRLTVL.

The chain is built from TRBV29-1 and TRBJ2-5, with D tentatively TRBD2 (5 bases). This CDR3 is built from 13 residues. The V gene's germline CDR1 is SQVTM and CDR2 ANQGSEA. The V end was cut by 3 bases, the J end by 5 bases, with 13 bases between. DNA of the CDR3: TGCAGCGTTGAGGAGGTCGCCCGGGAGACCCAGTACTTC. Amino acids: CSVEEVARETQYF.

V is TRBV5-4 and J is TRBJ1-2, with 8 bases aligning to TRBD1. After removal of 7 bases from V and 4 bases from J, the junction contained 6 bases not matched to a gene. CDR1 and CDR2 (germline): SGHNT, YYREEE (reference sequence). The CDR3 consists of 13 residues. CDR3 coding DNA: TGTGCCAGCCATTCAGGGGGCATCTATGGCTACACCTTC. Translated: CASHSGGIYGYTF.

This rearrangement joins TRBV6-5 to TRBJ1-1; D gene unclear. V gave up 0 bases and J gave up 11 bases, with 10 bases separating them. The CDR3 length is 12 residues. The germline V gene encodes CDR1 MNHEY and CDR2 SVGAGI. CDR3 nucleotide sequence: TGTGCCAGCAGTTACTCGAAAGAGAAGGCTTTCTTT. This gives the protein CASSYSKEKAFF.

J is TRBJ2-1 and V is TRBV7-9; 7 nucleotides match TRBD2. Germline V gene data show CDR1 as SEHNR and CDR2 as FQNEAQ (reference sequence). CDR3 length: 15 amino acids. J was trimmed by 7 bases and V by 8 bases; bases with no gene match: 14. The CDR3 region has the DNA TGTGCCAGCCCCGGGTCTAGCGGTGCTCGAAATGAGCAGTTCTTC. Encoded protein: CASPGSSGARNEQFF.

This chain connects TRBV7-6 to TRBJ2-1, with 8 bases aligning to TRBD1. Germline CDR1 SGHVS, CDR2 FNYEAQ. The CDR3 is 17 residues long. The V and J ends lost 5 bases and 9 bases, in that order; junction bases with no gene match: 18. CDR3 DNA sequence: TGTGCCAGCAGCCCACACGGGGATGGGACAGGTCTCATTGAGCAGTTCTTC. Residues: CASSPHGDGTGLIEQFF.

The chain links TRBV5-1 to TRBJ2-5; 10 bases fit TRBD1. This CDR3 has 16 amino acids. Germline CDR1 and CDR2: SGHRS and YFSETQ. J was trimmed by 5 bases and V by 0 bases; bases with no gene match: 7. The CDR3 sequence is CASSLDRQGAGETQYF. DNA of the CDR3: TGCGCCAGCAGCTTGGACAGACAGGGGGCCGGCGAGACCCAGTACTTC. Based on the CDR3 plus reference TRBV5-1 and TRBJ2-5, the full variable domain is KAGVTQTPRYLIKTRGQQVTLSCSPISGHRSVSWYQQTPGQGLQFLFEYFSETQRNKGNFPGRFSGRQFSNSRSEMNVSTLELGDSALYLCASSLDRQGAGETQYFGPGTRLLVL.

This chain uses TRBV11-2 with TRBJ1-4; D is undetermined. Trimming left V 1 base short and J 11 bases short, with 14 bases between. This CDR3 comprises 14 residues. The germline CDR1 and CDR2 sequences are SGHAT and FQNNGV. The CDR3 here is CASSLVGSGDKLFF. CDR3 coding DNA: TGTGCCAGCAGCTTAGTGGGGAGTGGTGACAAACTGTTTTTT. The whole variable domain, filled in from reference TRBV11-2 and TRBJ1-4, reads EAGVAQSPRYKIIEKRQSVAFWCNPISGHATLYWYQQILGQGPKLLIQFQNNGVVDDSQLPKDRFSAERLKGVDSTLKIQPAKLEDSAVYLCASSLVGSGDKLFFGSGTQLSVL.

In DNA form, the CDR3 reads TGTGCCAGCAGTTTATTAGGGCACCCGAACCTCTACAATGAGCAGTTCTTC. Its protein product is CASSLLGHPNLYNEQFF. The chain links TRBV27 to TRBJ2-1, with no clear D. V lost 1 base, J lost 3 bases, and 16 bases lay in between. Germline assignment: CDR1 MNHEY and CDR2 SMNVEV (reference sequence). The CDR3 contains 17 residues.

V is TRBV5-1 and J is TRBJ2-7, with D tentatively TRBD2 (5 bases). This CDR3 has 13 amino acids. CDR1 is SGHRS and CDR2 is YFSETQ in the germline V gene. Between the trimmed V and J ends, which lost 1 base and 6 bases, there was a span of 11 bases. CDR3 region: CASSLSGRSEQYF. The CDR3 DNA follows: TGCGCCAGCAGCTTGAGCGGACGGTCCGAGCAGTACTTC.

The rearrangement links TRBV6-5 to TRBJ1-5, with D perhaps matching TRBD1 (5 bases). Deletions cut 8 bases from V and 5 bases from J, with 19 bases between. Germline CDR1 is MNHEY and CDR2 is SVGAGI. The CDR3 spans 15 residues. CDR3 amino acids: CASVSRGYQYQPQHF. CDR3 bases: TGTGCCAGCGTCTCCCGGGGCTATCAGTATCAGCCCCAGCATTTT.

The rearrangement uses TRBV7-2 and TRBJ2-7; 9 bases fit TRBD1. The CDR3 extends over 15 amino acids. V dropped 3 bases and J dropped 2; count of bases not matched to a gene: 5. Germline CDR1 is SGHTA and CDR2 is FQGNSA. The CDR3 spells CASSFVGQGTYEQYF. CDR3 DNA: TGTGCCAGCAGCTTCGTCGGACAGGGGACCTACGAGCAGTACTTC.

The chain is built from TRBV3-1 (or the pseudogene TRBV3-2) and TRBJ2-1, with no clear D. Germline V gene data show CDR1 as LGHDT and CDR2 as YNNKEL (reference sequence). V dropped 3 bases and J dropped 3 bases, with 12 bases sitting between them. This CDR3 spans 15 amino acids. The CDR3 bases are TGTGCCAGCAGCCAGTTAGACGAGTTCTACAATGAGCAGTTCTTC. This gives the protein CASSQLDEFYNEQFF.

The chain recombines TRBV19 with TRBJ1-5, with D uncertain. The CDR3 contains 14 residues. Germline CDR1 LNHDA, CDR2 SQIVND (reference sequence). V dropped 5 bases and J dropped 1 base, with 9 bases sitting between them. The CDR3 loop is CASSLGKSNQPQHF. The CDR3 DNA reads as TGTGCCAGTAGTCTGGGGAAGAGCAATCAGCCCCAGCATTTT.

V usage is TRBV9 and J usage is TRBJ1-6; weak D call: TRBD1 (6 bases). The V end lost 0 bases, the J end lost 7 bases, and 8 bases lay between the germline ends. This CDR3 contains 14 residues. The germline V gene encodes CDR1 SGDLS and CDR2 YYNGEE. CDR3 sequence (DNA): TGTGCCAGCAGCGTAGCAGGGGCGAATTCACCCCTCCACTTT. As protein: CASSVAGANSPLHF.